This T cell receptor beta chain was captured by sequencing in a study of blood T cells in healthy people across ages. General observations from the study: Measured against age, TCR beta diversity per million T cells decreased in a roughly linear manner. Correlation between TCR beta diversity and naive T cell percentage was strong.

Per sample, no less than 5 micrograms of total RNA were extracted. CDR1 is MNHNS and CDR2 is SASEGT in the germline V gene. With 6 bases clipped from V and 4 bases from J, the junction kept 19 bases outside the gene matches. This CDR3 is 19 amino acids long. On this clonotype: Its antigen is currently unknown. A read error may be the cause here, since a much bigger clone is one base away.

Combining a sample-barcoded 5' primer with a J-beta primer mix, a second PCR ran for roughly 6 to 11 cycles. Each CDR3 protein is one row after TCRdb ran MiXCR on the 5' RACE reads. The sample gives approximately 1.5 million distinct CDR3 sequences, almost 35% of which show up once; around 11% is in the top ten. The clonotype was recovered from a woman aged 25 to 39 in good health. The specimen sequenced was blood. The V call is TRBV6-1, the J call TRBJ2-3; TRBD1 aligns across 10 bases. The CDR3 reads CASRAFDRGREDTADTQYF. CDR3 DNA sequence: TGTGCCAGCAGAGCCTTCGACAGGGGGCGGGAGGACACGGCAGATACGCAGTATTTT.